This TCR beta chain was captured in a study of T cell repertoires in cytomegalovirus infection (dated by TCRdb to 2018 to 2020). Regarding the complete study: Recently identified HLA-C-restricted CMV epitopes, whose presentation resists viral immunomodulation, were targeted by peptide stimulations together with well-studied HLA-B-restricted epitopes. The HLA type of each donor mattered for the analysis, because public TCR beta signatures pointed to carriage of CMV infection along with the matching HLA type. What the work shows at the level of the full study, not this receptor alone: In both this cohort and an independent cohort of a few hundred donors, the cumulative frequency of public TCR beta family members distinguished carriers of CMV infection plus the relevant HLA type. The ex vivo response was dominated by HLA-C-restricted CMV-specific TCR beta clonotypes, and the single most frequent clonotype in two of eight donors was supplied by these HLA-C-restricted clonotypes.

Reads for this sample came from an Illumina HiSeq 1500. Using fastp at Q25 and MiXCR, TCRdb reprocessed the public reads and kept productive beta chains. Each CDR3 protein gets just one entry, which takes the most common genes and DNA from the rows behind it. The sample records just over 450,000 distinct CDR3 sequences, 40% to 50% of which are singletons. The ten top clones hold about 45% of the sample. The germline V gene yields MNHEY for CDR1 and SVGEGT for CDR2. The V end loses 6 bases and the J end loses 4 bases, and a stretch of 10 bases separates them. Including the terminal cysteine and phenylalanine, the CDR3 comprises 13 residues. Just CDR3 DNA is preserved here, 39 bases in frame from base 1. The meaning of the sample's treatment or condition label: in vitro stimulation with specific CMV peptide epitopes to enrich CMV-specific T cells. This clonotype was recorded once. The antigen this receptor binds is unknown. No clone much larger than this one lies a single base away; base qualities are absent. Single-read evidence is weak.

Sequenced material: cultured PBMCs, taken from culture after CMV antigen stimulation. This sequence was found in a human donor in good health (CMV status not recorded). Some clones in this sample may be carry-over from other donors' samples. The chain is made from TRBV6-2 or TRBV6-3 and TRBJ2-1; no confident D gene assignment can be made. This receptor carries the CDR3 CASRRDQYNEQFF. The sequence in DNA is TGTGCCAGCAGGCGCGACCAATACAATGAGCAGTTCTTC.